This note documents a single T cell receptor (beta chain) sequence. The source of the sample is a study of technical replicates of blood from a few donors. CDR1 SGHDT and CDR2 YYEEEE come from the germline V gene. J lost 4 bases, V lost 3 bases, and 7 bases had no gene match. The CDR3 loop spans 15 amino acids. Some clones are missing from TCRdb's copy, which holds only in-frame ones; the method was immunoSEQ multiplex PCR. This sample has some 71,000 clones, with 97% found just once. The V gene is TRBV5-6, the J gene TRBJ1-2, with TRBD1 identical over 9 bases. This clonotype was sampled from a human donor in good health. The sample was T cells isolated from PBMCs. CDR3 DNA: TGTGCCAGCAGCTACCGGGACAGGGATAGCTATGGCTACACCTTC. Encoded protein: CASSYRDRDSYGYTF.